This T cell receptor beta chain was retrieved from a study of T cell responses to AZD1222 COVID-19 vaccine. The CDR3 consists of 15 residues. Germline V gene lookup returns CDR1 KGHSH and CDR2 LQKENI. V lost 0 bases and J 3 bases, leaving 11 bases between the germline ends. As for this clone: Its antigen is currently unknown.

Clones were read by immunoSEQ multiplex PCR, and TCRdb kept only the in-frame ones, dropping some. The profile shows 250,000 to 300,000 clones, almost 95% of them singletons. Study-wide points: Variant regions that are unmutated are reportedly the target of nearly half of spike-specific TCRs.

The source material was peripheral blood, sampled 28 days after the second AZD1222 dose. The origin of this receptor is an adult who received the AZD1222 COVID-19 vaccine. The rearrangement links TRBV18 to TRBJ1-1; D is unclear. The DNA for the CDR3 is TGTGCCAGCTCACCACCGAGGAGGGCGGACACTGAAGCTTTCTTT. This translates into CASSPPRRADTEAFF.